This TCR beta chain is drawn from a study of identical twins. The germline gives CDR1 SQVTM, CDR2 ANQGSEA. Trimming shortened V by 4 bases and J by 3 bases, and 13 bases separated the two germline ends. The CDR3 loop spans 14 amino acids. TCRdb called the 5' RACE reads again in MiXCR, with one record for every CDR3 protein. Of over 500,000 distinct CDR3 sequences detected, around 20% appear once; the ten largest clones hold about 0.93%. This same sample was also part of a study on T cells expressing NK-cell markers.

The sequencing sample was made of CD4+ T cells sorted from blood. The V gene is TRBV29-1, the J gene TRBJ2-1; D is ambiguous. The receptor was derived from a woman between 18 and 30 years old in good health. The CDR3 here is CSVGLQSNYNEQFF. CDR3 in DNA: TGCAGCGTTGGACTGCAGTCAAACTACAATGAGCAGTTCTTC.